The 28 T cell receptor beta chains listed next were all sequenced from one sample in a study of regulatory dendritic cells for organ transplantation. The antigens these receptors bind are not known. Allogeneic regulatory or mature dendritic cells were co-cultured for approximately 5 days with CFSE-labeled sorted T cells at 1:10. The table came from immunoSEQ multiplex PCR; TCRdb's copy has only in-frame clones and leaves some out. The sample yields approximately 9,300 clones, about 85% seen once. Source material: memory CD4+ T cells from blood cultured with dendritic cells. Indicated subset: CD45RO+ memory T cells. The receptor source for this set is a human donor in good health.

The rearrangement links TRBV2 to TRBJ2-1; TRBD2 matches 7 bases. Germline V lookup: CDR1 SNHLY, CDR2 FYNNEI. CDR3 length equals 17 residues. The V segment lost 10 bases and the J segment 0 bases; nucleotides outside the gene matches: 15. Here the CDR3 reads CATQRGLRIVSYNEQFF. In DNA, the CDR3 is TGTGCCACCCAACGGGGACTACGAATAGTCTCCTACAATGAGCAGTTCTTC. The whole variable domain, remainder taken from reference TRBV2 and TRBJ2-1, is EPEVTQTPSHQVTQMGQEVILRCVPISNHLYFYWYRQILGQKVEFLVSFYNNEISEKSEIFDDQFSVERPDGSNFTLKIRSTKLEDSAMYFCATQRGLRIVSYNEQFFGPGTRLTVL.

This clone was observed once. The chain couples TRBV5-1 to TRBJ1-1, with D possibly matching TRBD1 (6 bases). This CDR3 comprises 15 residues. Trimming pared 0 bases from V and 5 bases from J, leaving 14 bases between. Germline CDR1 reads SGHRS; CDR2 reads YFSETQ. The CDR3 bases are TGCGCCAGCAGCTTGGTTCCAGGGGCGCGGACTGAAGCTTTCTTT. Residues: CASSLVPGARTEAFF.

The chain joins TRBV5-4 to TRBJ1-3; tentatively, D is TRBD1 (5 bases). Trimming shortened V by 0 bases and J by 8 bases, and 9 bases separated the two germline ends. Germline V gene lookup returns CDR1 SGHNT and CDR2 YYREEE (reference sequence). CDR3 length: 13 residues. In DNA form, the CDR3 reads TGTGCCAGCAGCTTGGATCGAGGGGACACCATATATTTT. This codes for CASSLDRGDTIYF. The variable domain in full, with the rest retrieved from reference TRBV5-4 and TRBJ1-3, is ETGVTQSPTHLIKTRGQQVTLRCSSQSGHNTVSWYQQALGQGPQFIFQYYREEENGRGNFPPRFSGLQFPNYSSELNVNALELDDSALYLCASSLDRGDTIYFGEGSWLTVV.

This clone was found once. CDR3 DNA: TGTGCCAGCAGCCAAGTAAGCCAGGGGGCTAGTGGCTACACCTTC. Translated: CASSQVSQGASGYTF. The rearrangement links TRBV4-2 to TRBJ1-2; 8 bases agree with TRBD1. Germline lookup yields CDR1 LGHNA and CDR2 YNFKEQ. After removal of 1 base from V and 7 bases from J, the junction contained 8 bases not matched to a gene. This CDR3 has 15 amino acids.

The chain has TRBV5-5 and TRBJ2-1, with D possibly being TRBD2 (5 bases). Per germline, CDR1 SGHKS and CDR2 YYEKEE (reference sequence). Trimming left V 1 base short and J 14 bases short, with 19 bases between. The CDR3 consists of 14 residues. This chain's CDR3 is CASSLYQFGGSEFF. CDR3 coding DNA: TGTGCCAGCAGCTTGTATCAGTTCGGCGGGTCTGAGTTCTTC.

This chain joins TRBV5-5 and TRBJ1-4; tentative D call: TRBD1 (5 bases). Germline loops: CDR1 SGHKS, CDR2 YYEKEE (reference sequence). CDR3 length: 14 amino acids. Trimming removed 4 bases at V and 4 bases at J, with 11 bases between. In DNA, the CDR3 is TGTGCCAGCAGCACTCGACAGATTAATGAAAAACTGTTTTTT. This encodes CASSTRQINEKLFF.

J is TRBJ2-3 and V is TRBV4-1, with TRBD2 identical over 10 bases. CDR3 size: 16 residues. From germline, CDR1 is MGHRA and CDR2 YSYEKL. V lost 4 bases, J lost 7 bases, and 11 bases stayed unmatched. The CDR3 region has the DNA TGCGCCAGCAGCCGTACCAGCGGGGGGGCGGAATATACGCAGTATTTT. This sequence encodes CASSRTSGGAEYTQYF.

The chain combines TRBV6-1 with TRBJ2-5, with TRBD1 as a possible D gene (5 bases). Germline-derived CDR1 and CDR2 are MNHNS and SASEGT. This CDR3 has 14 amino acids. V was trimmed by 6 bases and J by 6 bases, leaving 17 bases between them. Here the CDR3 DNA reads TGTGCCAGCAGGCAACGGTTGACAGATCAGACCCAGTACTTC. This encodes CASRQRLTDQTQYF.

The chain employs TRBV25-1 and TRBJ1-1, with a tentative D call TRBD1 (6 bases). Germline V gene sequence: CDR1 MGHDK, CDR2 SYGVNS. Trimming took 6 bases from V and 11 from J, leaving 19 bases between them. There are 13 residues in the CDR3. CDR3 region: CASSPTGIGYAFF. CDR3 nucleotide sequence: TGTGCCAGCAGCCCTACAGGGATCGGTTATGCTTTCTTT.

This chain links TRBV7-6 with TRBJ2-3, with D perhaps being TRBD1 or TRBD2 (5 bases each). Germline-derived CDR1 and CDR2 are SGHVS and FNYEAQ. Trimming shortened V by 5 bases and J by 2 bases, and 17 bases separated the two germline ends. CDR3 length equals 16 residues. CDR3 protein: CASSLRSGTNTDTQYF. The CDR3 DNA sequence: TGTGCCAGCAGCCTCAGATCCGGGACGAACACAGATACGCAGTATTTT. The full variable domain, rest sourced from reference TRBV7-6 and TRBJ2-3, is GAGVSQSPRYKVTKRGQDVALRCDPISGHVSLYWYRQALGQGPEFLTYFNYEAQQDKSGLPNDRFSAERPEGSISTLTIQRTEQRDSAMYRCASSLRSGTNTDTQYFGPGTRLTVL.

The genes are TRBV9 and TRBJ2-1; a weak D match, TRBD2 (7 bases). CDR1 is SGDLS and CDR2 is YYNGEE in the germline V gene. Trimming took 3 bases from V and 6 from J, leaving 13 bases between them. The CDR3 consists of 14 residues. The CDR3 spells CASSARGGRNEQFF. CDR3 nucleotide sequence: TGTGCCAGCAGCGCCCGCGGGGGCCGCAATGAGCAGTTCTTC.

In this sample, this clone turned up a few times. V usage is TRBV7-2 and J usage is TRBJ2-5; D tentatively reads TRBD1 or TRBD2 (6 bases each). This CDR3 has 17 amino acids. Germline CDR1 SGHTA, CDR2 FQGNSA. The V end was cut by 0 bases, the J end by 5 bases, with 19 bases between. In DNA form, the CDR3 reads TGTGCCAGCAGCTTAGCGCCGACGGGGGCAGGGGAGGAGACCCAGTACTTC. Translated, it gives CASSLAPTGAGEETQYF.

The chain links TRBV18 to TRBJ1-6, with 7 bases fitting TRBD1. CDR1 KGHSH and CDR2 LQKENI come from the germline V gene. This CDR3 is 14 amino acids long. V shed 4 bases, J shed 8 bases, and the junction held 5 bases outside the gene matches. CDR3 loop: CASSQDREHSPLHF. DNA for the CDR3: TGTGCCAGCTCACAAGACAGGGAGCATTCACCCCTCCACTTT.

The V call is TRBV6-1, the J call TRBJ2-1, with D possibly being TRBD2 (5 bases). The CDR3 is 12 amino acids. Trimming pared 3 bases from V and 8 bases from J, leaving 8 bases between. Per germline, CDR1 MNHNS and CDR2 SASEGT. The CDR3 DNA follows: TGTGCCAGCAGTGAGGTCGGGGATGAGCAGTTCTTC. Translation: CASSEVGDEQFF.

The chain carries TRBV2 and TRBJ2-5; no firm D call. Germline CDR1 is SNHLY and CDR2 is FYNNEI. The CDR3 has 11 amino acids. The ends were cut back, 5 bases at V and 7 bases at J, with 8 bases in the middle. The CDR3 DNA reads TGTGCCAGCAGTTCAAGCACGACCCAGTACTTC. Residues: CASSSSTTQYF.

The chain recombines TRBV2 with TRBJ2-1, with 8 bases identical to TRBD2. Per germline, CDR1 SNHLY and CDR2 FYNNEI. After removal of 8 bases from V and 4 bases from J, the junction contained 4 bases not matched to a gene. The CDR3 spans 13 residues. The CDR3 loop reads CASSGTRYNEQFF. Here the CDR3 DNA reads TGTGCCAGCTCCGGGACTAGATACAATGAGCAGTTCTTC.

The rearrangement uses TRBV6-5 and TRBJ1-1; no firm D call. Germline V lookup: CDR1 MNHEY, CDR2 SVGAGI. The CDR3 runs 15 residues. V dropped 6 bases and J dropped 0 bases, with 14 bases sitting between them. CDR3: CASSPIFVMNTEAFF. The CDR3, as DNA: TGTGCCAGCAGCCCGATTTTCGTCATGAACACTGAAGCTTTCTTT.

A word on this clone: A read error may account for a junction end that differs from germline. The J gene is TRBJ2-7, the V gene TRBV11-2; 9 nucleotides line up with TRBD1. The CDR3 has 13 residues. Germline V gene lookup returns CDR1 SGHAT and CDR2 FQNNGV. The CDR3 loop is CASSPLGDRDQSF. CDR3 in DNA: TGTGCCAGCAGCCCCCTGGGGGACAGGGATCAGTCCTTC.

This chain uses TRBV5-4 with TRBJ2-1; tentatively, D is TRBD1 or TRBD2 (6 bases each). Germline CDR1 SGHNT, CDR2 YYREEE (reference sequence). V was pared by 4 bases and J by 1 base, with 15 bases between. This CDR3 spans 16 amino acids. The CDR3 bases are TGTGCCAGCAGCCCGGAGGGGACACGTTCCTACAATGAGCAGTTCTTC. This translates into CASSPEGTRSYNEQFF.

The chain links TRBV18 to TRBJ1-2; 10 bases match TRBD1. There are 13 residues in the CDR3. Germline V gene data show CDR1 as KGHSH and CDR2 as LQKENI. The V and J ends lost 3 bases and 8 bases, in that order; junction bases with no gene match: 3. CDR3 DNA sequence: TGTGCCAGCTCACCCGGGACAGGGGAGGGCTACACCTTC. It yields the protein CASSPGTGEGYTF. Drawing the rest from reference TRBV18 and TRBJ1-2, the complete variable domain is NAGVMQNPRHLVRRRGQEARLRCSPMKGHSHVYWYRQLPEEGLKFMVYLQKENIIDESGMPKERFSAEFPKEGPSILRIQQVVRGDSAAYFCASSPGTGEGYTFGSGTRLTVV.

As DNA, the CDR3 is TGTGCCTGGGGGGGACGGGGGCGCCAGCCCCAGCATTTT. This encodes CAWGGRGRQPQHF. The gene calls are TRBV30 and TRBJ1-5; tentatively, D is TRBD1 (6 bases). Trimming stripped 5 bases from V and 7 bases from J, with 15 bases between. CDR1 GTSNPN and CDR2 SVGIG come from the germline V gene (reference sequence). The CDR3 has 13 residues.

DNA of the CDR3: TGCAGCGTTGAAGACAGGGCGGGGGAAAAACTGTTTTTT. Its protein product is CSVEDRAGEKLFF. The V call is TRBV29-1, the J call TRBJ1-4; D is perhaps TRBD1 (5 bases). The V end lost 0 bases, the J end lost 8 bases, and 10 bases lay between the germline ends. Germline V CDR1 and CDR2: SQVTM, ANQGSEA. CDR3 length: 13 residues.

This chain joins TRBV2 and TRBJ1-1, with D unclear. V was cut by 2 bases and J by 8 bases, with 9 bases left in between. The CDR3 runs 12 residues. Germline CDR1 is SNHLY and CDR2 is FYNNEI. DNA of the CDR3: TGTGCCAGCAGTGAATACCCAACAGAAGCTTTCTTT. This gives the protein CASSEYPTEAFF.

This clone was counted a few times. This chain joins TRBV2 and TRBJ1-1; the D gene is possibly TRBD1 (5 bases). CDR1 SNHLY and CDR2 FYNNEI come from the germline V gene. V was shortened by 5 bases and J by 1 base, with 8 bases between the two germline ends. There are 13 residues in the CDR3. The CDR3 loop reads CASSQGENTEAFF. Written as DNA, the CDR3 is TGTGCCAGCAGTCAAGGGGAGAACACTGAAGCTTTCTTT.

The rearrangement uses TRBV27 and TRBJ2-1; 11 bases are shared with TRBD2. The germline V gene encodes CDR1 MNHEY and CDR2 SMNVEV (reference sequence). The CDR3 runs to 16 residues. Trimming at V came to 8 bases and at J to 0 bases, leaving 6 bases not matched to a gene. CDR3: CASARLAGYSYNEQFF. CDR3 in DNA: TGTGCCAGCGCACGACTAGCGGGATACTCCTACAATGAGCAGTTCTTC.

In its sample, this clone was seen once. The chain recombines TRBV11-2 with TRBJ2-2; the D gene is possibly TRBD1 (5 bases). Trimming took 5 bases from V and 6 from J, leaving 13 bases between them. Germline CDR1 reads SGHAT; CDR2 reads FQNNGV. The CDR3 is made up of 14 amino acids. The CDR3 is CASSRRVSAGELFF. The CDR3 nucleotides read TGTGCCAGCAGCCGCAGGGTCTCTGCCGGGGAGCTGTTTTTT.

The rearrangement uses TRBV7-6 and TRBJ2-6; 9 nucleotides agree with TRBD1. Trimming cost V 0 bases and J 3 bases; bases outside gene matches: 9. CDR1 SGHVS and CDR2 FNYEAQ come from the germline V gene. The CDR3 consists of 19 residues. CDR3 sequence (DNA): TGTGCCAGCAGCTTAGCGGGGTACAGGGGGCGTAATGGGGCCAACGTCCTGACTTTC. This gives the protein CASSLAGYRGRNGANVLTF.

Comment on this clone: The conserved closing phenylalanine or tryptophan is absent in this CDR3, likely reflecting a read error. The gene calls are TRBV15 and TRBJ2-7; no clear D gene. Germline CDR1 and CDR2: LNHNV and YYDKDF (reference sequence). The CDR3 is made up of 13 amino acids. The ends were cut back, 0 bases at V and 6 bases at J, with 9 bases in the middle. CDR3 in DNA: TGTGCCACCAGCAGAGATCTGGAGCGCGAGCAGTACCTC. Translation: CATSRDLEREQYL.